This T cell receptor beta chain stems from a study of T cell changes during pregnancy in multiple sclerosis. Some clones are missing from TCRdb's copy, which holds only in-frame ones; the method was immunoSEQ multiplex PCR. The table lists some 42,000 clones, around 90% of them singletons. From germline, CDR1 is SGHTA and CDR2 FQGNSA. The V segment lost 5 bases and the J segment 4 bases; nucleotides outside the gene matches: 8. The CDR3 spans 14 residues. The J gene is TRBJ2-7, the V gene TRBV7-2, with TRBD1 identical over 7 bases. The material was CD4+ T cells from peripheral blood mononuclear cells, obtained after pregnancy. The receptor's source is a female donor with multiple sclerosis, enrolled in a pregnancy study. CDR3 sequence: CASSPRQGSYEQYF. In nucleotides, the CDR3 is TGTGCCAGCAGCCCTCGACAGGGATCGTACGAGCAGTACTTC.